This TCR beta chain was retrieved from a study of T cell responses to AZD1222 COVID-19 vaccine. Notes on the study in general: White British people made up most donors, females outnumbered males, and clonal diversity was possibly underestimated. The study found Spike-specific TCR breadth and depth rose after two AZD1222 doses. Dominant CD4 TCR responses targeted spike regions 160-218 and 743-854.

Sequencing used immunoSEQ multiplex PCR; TCRdb keeps in-frame clones, though not all of them. Here the sample spans 90,000 to 120,000 clones, more than 85% being singletons. As concerns this clone: Its antigen is unknown.

From germline, CDR1 is SGHRS and CDR2 YFSETQ. J gave up 5 bases and V 1 base, and 2 bases lay outside the gene matches. The CDR3 loop spans 13 amino acids. The receptor comes from an adult in good health. The chain recombines TRBV5-1 with TRBJ1-1, with 7 bases matching TRBD1. The input for sequencing was peripheral blood, taken on day 0 of AZD1222 vaccination. The CDR3 loop reads CASSLTGETEAFF. DNA of the CDR3: TGCGCCAGCAGCTTGACAGGGGAGACTGAAGCTTTCTTT.